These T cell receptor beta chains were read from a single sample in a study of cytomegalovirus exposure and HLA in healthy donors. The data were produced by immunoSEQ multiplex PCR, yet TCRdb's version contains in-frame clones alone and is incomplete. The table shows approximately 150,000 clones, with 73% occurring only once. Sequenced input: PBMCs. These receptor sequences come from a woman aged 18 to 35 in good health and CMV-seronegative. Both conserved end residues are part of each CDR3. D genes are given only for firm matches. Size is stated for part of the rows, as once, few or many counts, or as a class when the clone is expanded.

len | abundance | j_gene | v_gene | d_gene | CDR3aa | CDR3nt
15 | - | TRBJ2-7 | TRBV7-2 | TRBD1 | CASSRLTGSDYEQYF | TGTGCCAGCAGCAGGCTGACAGGGTCGGACTACGAGCAGTACTTC
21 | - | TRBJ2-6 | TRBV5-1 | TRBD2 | CASSEPGLAGGRSGGANVLTF | TGCGCCAGCAGCGAACCGGGACTAGCGGGAGGCCGCTCTGGTGGGGCCAACGTCCTGACTTTC
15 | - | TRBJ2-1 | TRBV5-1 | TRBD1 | CASSLGDRGRDEQFF | TGCGCCAGCAGCTTGGGGGACAGGGGGCGCGATGAGCAGTTCTTC
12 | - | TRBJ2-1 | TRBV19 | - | CASSINYNEQFF | TGTGCCAGTAGTATTAACTACAATGAGCAGTTCTTC
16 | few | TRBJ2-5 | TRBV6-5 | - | CASSYSRTFGGSGQYF | TGTGCCAGCAGTTACTCGCGGACGTTTGGGGGGAGCGGCCAGTACTTC
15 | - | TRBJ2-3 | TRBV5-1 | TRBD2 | CASSLLAGGTDTQYF | TGCGCCAGCAGCTTACTAGCGGGGGGCACAGATACGCAGTATTTT
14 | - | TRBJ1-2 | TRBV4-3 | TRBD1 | CASSQEGQSYGYTF | TGCGCCAGCAGCCAAGAGGGACAGTCATATGGCTACACCTTC
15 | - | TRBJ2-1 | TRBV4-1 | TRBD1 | CASSQAGGSYNEQFF | TGCGCCAGCAGCCAAGCAGGGGGCTCCTACAATGAGCAGTTCTTC
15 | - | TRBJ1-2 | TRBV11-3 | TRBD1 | CASSGTGGPPYGYTF | TGTGCCAGCAGCGGAACAGGGGGCCCACCCTATGGCTACACCTTC
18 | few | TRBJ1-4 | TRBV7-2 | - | CASSLGVPVKGTNEKLFF | TGTGCCAGCAGCTTAGGGGTCCCGGTAAAGGGGACTAATGAAAAACTGTTTTTT
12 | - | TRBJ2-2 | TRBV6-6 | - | CASTANTGELFF | TGTGCCAGCACAGCGAACACCGGGGAGCTGTTTTTT
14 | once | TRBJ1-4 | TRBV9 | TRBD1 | CASSVAGGEEKLFF | TGTGCCAGCAGCGTAGCAGGGGGAGAGGAAAAACTGTTTTTT
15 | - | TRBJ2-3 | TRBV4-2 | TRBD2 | CASSQELAGTNTQYF | TGTGCCAGCAGCCAAGAGCTAGCGGGCACAAATACGCAGTATTTT
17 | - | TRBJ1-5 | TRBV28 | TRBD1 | CASSPRQGWVNNQPQHF | TGTGCCAGCAGCCCACGACAGGGGTGGGTTAACAATCAGCCCCAGCATTTT
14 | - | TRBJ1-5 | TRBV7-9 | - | CASSLSQSNQPQHF | TGTGCCAGCAGCTTATCCCAGAGCAATCAGCCCCAGCATTTT
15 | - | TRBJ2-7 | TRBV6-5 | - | CASSYSRERNYEQYF | TGTGCCAGCAGTTACTCCAGGGAAAGGAACTACGAGCAGTACTTC
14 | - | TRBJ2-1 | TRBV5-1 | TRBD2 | CASGLAGAPNEQFF | TGCGCCAGCGGACTAGCGGGAGCCCCTAATGAGCAGTTCTTC
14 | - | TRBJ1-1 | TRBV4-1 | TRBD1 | CASSQGTENTEAFF | TGCGCCAGCAGCCAGGGGACAGAGAACACTGAAGCTTTCTTT
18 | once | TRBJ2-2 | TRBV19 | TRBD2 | CACTGTSGLYTNTGELFF | TGTGCCTGCACCGGGACTAGCGGGTTATACACGAACACCGGGGAGCTGTTTTTT
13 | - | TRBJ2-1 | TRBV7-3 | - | CASSRTEYNEQFF | TGTGCCAGCAGCCGGACTGAATACAATGAGCAGTTCTTC
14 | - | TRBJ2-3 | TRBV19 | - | CASSIGAGTDTQYF | TGTGCCAGTAGTATAGGGGCAGGGACAGATACGCAGTATTTT
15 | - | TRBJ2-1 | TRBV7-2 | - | CASSLSPLGGNEQFF | TGTGCCAGCAGCTTAAGCCCCCTAGGGGGAAATGAGCAGTTCTTC
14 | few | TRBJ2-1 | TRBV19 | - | CASSPGNQNNEQFF | TGTGCCAGTAGCCCCGGGAACCAGAACAATGAGCAGTTCTTC
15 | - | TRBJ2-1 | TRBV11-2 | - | CASSFEGLSYNEQFF | TGTGCCAGCAGCTTCGAGGGTCTCTCCTACAATGAGCAGTTCTTC
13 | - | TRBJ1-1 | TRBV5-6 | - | CASRVYMNTEAFF | TGTGCCAGCAGGGTATACATGAACACTGAAGCTTTCTTT
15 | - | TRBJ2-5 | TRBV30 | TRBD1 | CAWSVDRDDQETQYF | TGTGCCTGGAGTGTAGACAGGGACGACCAAGAGACCCAGTACTTC
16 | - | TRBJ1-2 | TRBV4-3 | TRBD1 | CASSPDRDRVGYGYTF | TGCGCCAGCAGCCCAGACCGGGACAGGGTGGGCTATGGCTACACCTTC
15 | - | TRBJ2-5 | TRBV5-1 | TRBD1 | CASSHRTGGRETQYF | TGCGCCAGCAGCCACCGGACAGGGGGCCGGGAGACCCAGTACTTC
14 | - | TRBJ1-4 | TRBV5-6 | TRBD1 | CATGAGTGTEKLFF | TGTGCCACCGGAGCCGGGACAGGGACTGAAAAACTGTTTTTT
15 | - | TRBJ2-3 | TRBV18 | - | CASSTFDRITDTQYF | TGTGCCAGCTCAACCTTTGACAGGATCACAGATACGCAGTATTTT
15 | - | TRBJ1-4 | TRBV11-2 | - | CASSLSFQGSEKLFF | TGTGCCAGCAGCTTAAGTTTCCAGGGTTCTGAAAAACTGTTTTTT
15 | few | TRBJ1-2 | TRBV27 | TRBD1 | CASSLRTGGNYGYTF | TGTGCCAGCAGTTTAAGGACAGGGGGTAACTATGGCTACACCTTC
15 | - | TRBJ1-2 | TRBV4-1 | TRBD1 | CASSPPGQGNYGYTF | TGCGCCAGCAGCCCGCCGGGACAGGGGAACTATGGCTACACCTTC
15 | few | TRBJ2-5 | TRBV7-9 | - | CASSPGWTNQETQYF | TGTGCCAGCAGCCCGGGGTGGACTAACCAAGAGACCCAGTACTTC